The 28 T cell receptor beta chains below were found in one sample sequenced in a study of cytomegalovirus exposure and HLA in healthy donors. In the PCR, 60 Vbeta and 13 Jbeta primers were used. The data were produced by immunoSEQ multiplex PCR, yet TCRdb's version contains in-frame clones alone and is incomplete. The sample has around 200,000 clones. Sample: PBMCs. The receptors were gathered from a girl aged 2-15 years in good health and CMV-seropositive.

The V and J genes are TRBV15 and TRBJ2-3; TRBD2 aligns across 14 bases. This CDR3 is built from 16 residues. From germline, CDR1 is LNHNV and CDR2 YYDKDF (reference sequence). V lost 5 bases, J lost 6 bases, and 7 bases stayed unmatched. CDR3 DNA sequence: TGTGCCACCAGCCCCAGACTAGCGGGAGGGCCGGATACGCAGTATTTT. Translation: CATSPRLAGGPDTQYF.

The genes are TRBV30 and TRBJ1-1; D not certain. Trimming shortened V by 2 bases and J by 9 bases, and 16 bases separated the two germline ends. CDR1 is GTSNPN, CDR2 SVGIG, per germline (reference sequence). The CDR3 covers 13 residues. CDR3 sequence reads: CAWSSEPAGKAFF. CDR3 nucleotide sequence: TGTGCCTGGAGTTCAGAACCGGCAGGTAAAGCTTTCTTT.

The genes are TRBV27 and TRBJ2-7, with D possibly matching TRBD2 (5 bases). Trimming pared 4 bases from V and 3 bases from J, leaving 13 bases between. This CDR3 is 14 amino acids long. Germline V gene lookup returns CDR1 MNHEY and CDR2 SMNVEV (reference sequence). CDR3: CASSSRRENYEQYF. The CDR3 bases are TGTGCCAGCAGTTCCCGCCGGGAAAACTACGAGCAGTACTTC.

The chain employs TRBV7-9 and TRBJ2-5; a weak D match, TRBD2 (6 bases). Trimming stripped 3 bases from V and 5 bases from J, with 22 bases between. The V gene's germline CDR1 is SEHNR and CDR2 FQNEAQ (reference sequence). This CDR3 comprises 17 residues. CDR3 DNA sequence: TGTGCCAGCAGCTTGGAGGGCCGCCTTAGAAACATGGAGACCCAGTACTTC. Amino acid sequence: CASSLEGRLRNMETQYF.

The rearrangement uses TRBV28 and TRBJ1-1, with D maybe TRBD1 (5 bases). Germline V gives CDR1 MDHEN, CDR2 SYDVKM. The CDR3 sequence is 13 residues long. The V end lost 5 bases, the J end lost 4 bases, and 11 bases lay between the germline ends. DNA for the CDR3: TGTGCCAGCAGTGGGTTGGGGGGCACTGAAGCTTTCTTT. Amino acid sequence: CASSGLGGTEAFF.

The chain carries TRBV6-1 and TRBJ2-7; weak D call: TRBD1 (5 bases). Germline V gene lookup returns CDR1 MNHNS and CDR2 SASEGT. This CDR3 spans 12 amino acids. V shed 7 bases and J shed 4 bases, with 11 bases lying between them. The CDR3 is CASTETAYEQYF. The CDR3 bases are TGTGCCAGCACCGAGACAGCGTACGAGCAGTACTTC.

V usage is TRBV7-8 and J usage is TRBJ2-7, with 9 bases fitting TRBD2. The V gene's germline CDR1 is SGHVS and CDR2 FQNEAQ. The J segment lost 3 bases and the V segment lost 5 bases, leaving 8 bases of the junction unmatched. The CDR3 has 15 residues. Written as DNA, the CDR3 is TGTGCCAGCAGCCCGGGTCCTAGCGGGGACTACGAGCAGTACTTC. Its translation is CASSPGPSGDYEQYF.

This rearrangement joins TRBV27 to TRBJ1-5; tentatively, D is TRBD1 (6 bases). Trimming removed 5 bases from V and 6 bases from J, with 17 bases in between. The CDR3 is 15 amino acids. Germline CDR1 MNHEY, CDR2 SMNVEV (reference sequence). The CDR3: CASSPTGRGSQPQHF. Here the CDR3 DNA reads TGTGCCAGCAGTCCAACAGGGAGGGGGAGTCAGCCCCAGCATTTT.

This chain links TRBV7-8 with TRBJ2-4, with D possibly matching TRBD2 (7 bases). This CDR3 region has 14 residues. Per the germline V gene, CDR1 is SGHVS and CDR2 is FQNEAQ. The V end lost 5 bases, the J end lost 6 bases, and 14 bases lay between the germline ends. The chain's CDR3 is CASSHGGLGNIQYF. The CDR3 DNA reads TGTGCCAGCAGCCACGGGGGGCTTGGAAACATTCAGTACTTC.

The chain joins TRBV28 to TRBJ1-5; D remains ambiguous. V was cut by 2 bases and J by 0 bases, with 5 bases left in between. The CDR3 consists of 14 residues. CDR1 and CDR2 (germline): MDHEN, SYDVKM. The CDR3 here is CASSLHPSNQPQHF. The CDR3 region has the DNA TGTGCCAGCAGTTTACATCCTAGCAATCAGCCCCAGCATTTT.

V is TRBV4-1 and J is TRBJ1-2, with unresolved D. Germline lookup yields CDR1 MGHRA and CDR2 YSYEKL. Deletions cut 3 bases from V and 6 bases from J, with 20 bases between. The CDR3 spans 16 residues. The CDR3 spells CASSHNAPNLGDGYTF. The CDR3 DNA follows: TGCGCCAGCAGCCACAACGCCCCGAATTTGGGCGATGGCTACACCTTC.

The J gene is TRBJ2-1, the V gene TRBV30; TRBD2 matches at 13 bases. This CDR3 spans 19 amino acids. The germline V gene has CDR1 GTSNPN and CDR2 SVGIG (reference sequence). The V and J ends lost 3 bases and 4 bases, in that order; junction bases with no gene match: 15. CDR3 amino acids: CAWSVPRTSGRLEYNEQFF. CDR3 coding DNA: TGTGCCTGGAGCGTTCCCCGGACTAGCGGGAGACTCGAGTACAATGAGCAGTTCTTC.

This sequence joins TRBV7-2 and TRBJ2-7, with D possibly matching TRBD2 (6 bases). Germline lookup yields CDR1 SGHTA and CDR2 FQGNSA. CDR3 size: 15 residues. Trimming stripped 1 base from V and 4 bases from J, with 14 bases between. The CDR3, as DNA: TGTGCCAGCAGCTTAGTATGGTACGGAGGGTACGAGCAGTACTTC. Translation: CASSLVWYGGYEQYF.

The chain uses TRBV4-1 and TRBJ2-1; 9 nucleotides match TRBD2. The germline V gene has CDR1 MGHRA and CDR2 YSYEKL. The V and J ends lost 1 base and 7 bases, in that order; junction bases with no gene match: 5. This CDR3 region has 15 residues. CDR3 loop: CASSQGSGSPNEQFF. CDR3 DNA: TGCGCCAGCAGCCAAGGTAGCGGGAGCCCAAATGAGCAGTTCTTC.

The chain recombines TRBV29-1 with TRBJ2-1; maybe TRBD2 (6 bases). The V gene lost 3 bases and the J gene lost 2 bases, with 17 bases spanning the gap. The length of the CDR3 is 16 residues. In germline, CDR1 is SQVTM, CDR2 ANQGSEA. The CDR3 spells CSVEEDYRYPYNEQFF. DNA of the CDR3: TGCAGCGTTGAGGAGGACTATCGGTACCCCTACAATGAGCAGTTCTTC.

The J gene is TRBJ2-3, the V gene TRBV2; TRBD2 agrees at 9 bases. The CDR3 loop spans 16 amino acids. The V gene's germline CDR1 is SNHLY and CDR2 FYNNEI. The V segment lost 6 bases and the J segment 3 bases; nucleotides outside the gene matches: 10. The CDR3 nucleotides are TGTGCCAGCAGGAGGGGCCCTAGCGGGAATACAGATACGCAGTATTTT. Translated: CASRRGPSGNTDTQYF.

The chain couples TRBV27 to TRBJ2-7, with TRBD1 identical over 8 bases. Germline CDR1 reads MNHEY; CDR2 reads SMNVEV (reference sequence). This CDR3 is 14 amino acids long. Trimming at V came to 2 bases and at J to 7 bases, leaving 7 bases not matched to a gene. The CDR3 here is CASSLRGQASEQYF. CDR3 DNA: TGTGCCAGCAGTTTAAGGGGACAGGCTTCGGAGCAGTACTTC.

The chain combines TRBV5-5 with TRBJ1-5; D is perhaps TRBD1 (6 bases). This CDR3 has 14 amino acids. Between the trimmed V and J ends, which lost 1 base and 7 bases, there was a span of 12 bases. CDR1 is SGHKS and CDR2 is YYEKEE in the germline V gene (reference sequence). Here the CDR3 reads CASSLRGARQPQHF. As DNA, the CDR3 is TGTGCCAGCAGCTTGCGGGGGGCTCGACAGCCCCAGCATTTT.

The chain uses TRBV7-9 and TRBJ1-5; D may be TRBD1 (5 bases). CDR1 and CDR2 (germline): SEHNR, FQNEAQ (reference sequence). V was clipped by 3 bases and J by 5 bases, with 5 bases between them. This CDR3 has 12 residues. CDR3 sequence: CASSFRDQPQHF. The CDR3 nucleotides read TGTGCCAGCAGCTTCAGGGATCAGCCCCAGCATTTT.

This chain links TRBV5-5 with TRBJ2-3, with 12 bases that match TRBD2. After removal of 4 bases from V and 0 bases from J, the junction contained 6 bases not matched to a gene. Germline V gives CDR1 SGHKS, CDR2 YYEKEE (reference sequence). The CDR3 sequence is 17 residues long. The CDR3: CASSLFGLAGSTDTQYF. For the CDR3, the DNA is TGTGCCAGCAGCCTGTTCGGACTAGCGGGGAGCACAGATACGCAGTATTTT.

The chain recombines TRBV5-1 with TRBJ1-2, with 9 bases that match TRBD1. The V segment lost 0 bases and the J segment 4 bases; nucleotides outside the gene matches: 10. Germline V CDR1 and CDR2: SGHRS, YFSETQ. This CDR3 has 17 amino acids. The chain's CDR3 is CASSLGDRDRVGYGYTF. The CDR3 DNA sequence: TGCGCCAGCAGCTTGGGAGATCGGGACAGGGTAGGCTATGGCTACACCTTC.

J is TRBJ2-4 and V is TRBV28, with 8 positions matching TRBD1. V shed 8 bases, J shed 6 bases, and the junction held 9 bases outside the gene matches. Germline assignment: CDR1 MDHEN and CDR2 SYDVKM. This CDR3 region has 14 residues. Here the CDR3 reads CASALDRGVNIQYF. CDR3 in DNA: TGTGCCAGCGCCCTCGACAGGGGTGTAAACATTCAGTACTTC.

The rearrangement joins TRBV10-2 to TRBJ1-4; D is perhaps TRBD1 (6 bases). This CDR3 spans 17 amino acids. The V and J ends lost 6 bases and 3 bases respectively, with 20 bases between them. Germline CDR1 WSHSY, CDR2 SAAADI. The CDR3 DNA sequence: TGCGCCAGCAGGGGTCGTCGGACAGTCGGGGCTAATGAAAAACTGTTTTTT. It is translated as CASRGRRTVGANEKLFF.

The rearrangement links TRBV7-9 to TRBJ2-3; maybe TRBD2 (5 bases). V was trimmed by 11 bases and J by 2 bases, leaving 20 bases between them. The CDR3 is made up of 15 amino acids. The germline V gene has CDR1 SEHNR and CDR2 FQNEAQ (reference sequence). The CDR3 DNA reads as TGTGCCGGACGACCGGGGAGTGACCCCACAGATACGCAGTATTTT. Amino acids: CAGRPGSDPTDTQYF.

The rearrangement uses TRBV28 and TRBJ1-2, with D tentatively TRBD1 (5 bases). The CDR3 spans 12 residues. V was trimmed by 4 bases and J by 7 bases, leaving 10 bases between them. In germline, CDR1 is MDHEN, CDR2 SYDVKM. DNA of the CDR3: TGTGCCAGCAGTTCTGGGGGGACTGGCTACACCTTC. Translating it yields CASSSGGTGYTF.

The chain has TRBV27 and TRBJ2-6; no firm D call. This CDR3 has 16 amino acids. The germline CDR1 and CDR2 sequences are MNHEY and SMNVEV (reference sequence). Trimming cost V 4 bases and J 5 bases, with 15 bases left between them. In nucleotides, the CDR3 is TGTGCCAGCAGTTCGGCCGGCCCGGGTAGGGCCAACGTCCTGACTTTC. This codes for CASSSAGPGRANVLTF.

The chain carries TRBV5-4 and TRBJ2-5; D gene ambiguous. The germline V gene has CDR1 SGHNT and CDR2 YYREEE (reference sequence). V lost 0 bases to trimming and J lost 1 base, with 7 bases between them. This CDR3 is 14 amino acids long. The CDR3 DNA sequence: TGTGCCAGCAGCTTGGCCGTACTCCAAGAGACCCAGTACTTC. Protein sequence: CASSLAVLQETQYF.

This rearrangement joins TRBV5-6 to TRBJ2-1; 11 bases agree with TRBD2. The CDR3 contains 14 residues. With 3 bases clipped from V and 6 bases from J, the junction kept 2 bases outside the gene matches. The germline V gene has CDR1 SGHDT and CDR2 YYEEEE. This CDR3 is CASSSGTSGNEQFF. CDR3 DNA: TGTGCCAGCAGCTCCGGGACTAGCGGCAATGAGCAGTTCTTC.